A selection of T cell receptor beta chains follows, all from one sample in a study of radiotherapy plus CTLA-4 blockade in lung cancer. TCRdb's table, derived via immunoSEQ multiplex PCR, lists solely in-frame clones and lacks some. This table has 25,000 to 35,000 clones, about 81% appearing once. The sequences come from peripheral blood, collected from a patient treated with radiotherapy plus ipilimumab. The receptors were gathered from a human donor with non-small cell lung cancer that progressed on radiotherapy plus ipilimumab. The CDR3 runs from the conserved cysteine through the conserved F or W. The D gene is left open where the match is weak. The size of a clone is reported for some rows only, either as once, few or many, or as a class for expanded clones.

cdr3_length j_call v_call clone_size d_call cdr3_nt cdr3_aa
13 TRBJ2-7 TRBV7-7 NA TRBD1 TGTGCTAGCAGCTTCGGACAGGGATACGAGCAGTACTTC CASSFGQGYEQYF
15 TRBJ2-3 TRBV10-3 NA NA TGTGCCATCAGTGACCGGACAGACAGCACAGATACGCAGTATTTT CAISDRTDSTDTQYF
16 TRBJ2-6 TRBV5-1 NA NA TGCGCCAGCAGCGCGCCCACAGGGACTGGGGCCAACGTCCTGACTTTC CASSAPTGTGANVLTF
14 TRBJ2-2 TRBV29-1 NA NA TGCAGCGGATTTGGGCAGGGGGGCACCGGGGAGCTGTTTTTT CSGFGQGGTGELFF
15 TRBJ1-6 TRBV19 NA TRBD1 TGTGCCAGTAGTAGCTTAGGGACAGAAGGTTCGCCCCTCCACTTT CASSSLGTEGSPLHF
16 TRBJ1-4 TRBV5-8 NA NA TGTGCCAGCAGTACCCAGGGTTTTGCAACTAATGAAAAACTGTTTTTT CASSTQGFATNEKLFF
13 TRBJ2-5 TRBV5-8 NA NA TGTGCCAGCAGCTTGGGAGGGCGCGAGACCCAGTACTTC CASSLGGRETQYF
17 TRBJ1-6 TRBV7-2 NA NA TGTGCCAGCAGCTTAGCGCCCCAGGGCGCATATAATTCACCCCTCCACTTT CASSLAPQGAYNSPLHF
17 TRBJ2-2 TRBV4-2 few TRBD2 TGTGCCAGCAGCCAAGAGAGCGGGGGGGCCAACACCGGGGAGCTGTTTTTT CASSQESGGANTGELFF
16 TRBJ1-1 TRBV21-1 NA NA TGTGCCAGCAGGGCAGTTCTAGCCACAATTCGCACTGAAGCTTTCTTT CASRAVLATIRTEAFF
13 TRBJ2-5 TRBV5-4 few NA TGTGCCAGCAGCGTGGCCCAACAAGAGACCCAGTACTTC CASSVAQQETQYF
15 TRBJ2-7 TRBV19 once NA TGTGCCAGTAGTAGGGGGGCAGGGAGGGCCTACGAGCAGTACTTC CASSRGAGRAYEQYF
14 TRBJ1-3 TRBV4-3 few NA TGCGCCAGCAGCCAAGAAAGACGGGGGGACACCATATATTTT CASSQERRGDTIYF
16 TRBJ2-7 TRBV5-1 NA TRBD1 TGCGCCAGCAGCTCGGACCCCGGGACAGGGGCCAGCGAGCAGTACTTC CASSSDPGTGASEQYF
15 TRBJ1-1 TRBV12-5 NA NA TGTGCTAGTGGTTTGCCCTCCTCGGGTGGCCCTGAAGCTTTCTTT CASGLPSSGGPEAFF
16 TRBJ2-3 TRBV25-1 NA NA TGTGCCAGCAGTGAAGGACAGCTCCTACGCACAGATACGCAGTATTTT CASSEGQLLRTDTQYF
15 TRBJ2-3 TRBV7-7 NA TRBD2 TGTGCTAGCAGCCCACTAGCGGGGGGCACAGATACGCAGTATTTT CASSPLAGGTDTQYF
17 TRBJ2-2 TRBV5-4 NA NA TGTGCCAGCAGCTTCCCCCCGGGACACCCGAACACCGGGGAGCTGTTTTTT CASSFPPGHPNTGELFF
16 TRBJ1-5 TRBV28 NA NA TGTGCCAGCAACCCGAGGCATAATTGGGTTGATCAGCCCCAGCATTTT CASNPRHNWVDQPQHF
18 TRBJ2-7 TRBV27 NA TRBD2 TGTGCCAGCAGTTTCCGCCCCCTAACTAGCGGGGGAACCTACGAGCAGTACTTC CASSFRPLTSGGTYEQYF
15 TRBJ2-7 TRBV5-1 medium-sized TRBD1 TGCGCCAGCAGCGCGGCCGGGACAGGGGCCTACGAGCAGTACTTC CASSAAGTGAYEQYF
16 TRBJ1-1 TRBV18 NA NA TGTGCCAGCTCCCGCCGCGGTGGGACACAGAACACTGAAGCTTTCTTT CASSRRGGTQNTEAFF
16 TRBJ2-3 TRBV4-1 NA TRBD2 TGCGCCAGCAGCCAATATGGCGGGGGGGCCACAGATACGCAGTATTTT CASSQYGGGATDTQYF
16 TRBJ1-4 TRBV5-1 NA NA TGCGCCAGCAGCTTGAGGCCTATCGAGGGTAATGAAAAACTGTTTTTT CASSLRPIEGNEKLFF
15 TRBJ2-5 TRBV4-3 few NA TGCGCCAGCAGCCAGAACGGGGGAACTGGAGAGACCCAGTACTTC CASSQNGGTGETQYF
12 TRBJ1-1 TRBV5-1 NA NA TGCGCCAGCACGGGACAGAACACTGAAGCTTTCTTT CASTGQNTEAFF
14 TRBJ1-2 TRBV7-9 few TRBD1 TGTGCCAGCAGCTTAGACACAGGGGTGGCTGGCTACACCTTC CASSLDTGVAGYTF
13 TRBJ1-5 TRBV27 NA NA TGTGCCAGCAGTTCCCTCCCCAATCAGCCCCAGCATTTT CASSSLPNQPQHF
16 TRBJ2-3 TRBV6-6 NA TRBD1 TGTGCCAGCAGTTACACCAGGGGGCGCAGCACAGATACGCAGTATTTT CASSYTRGRSTDTQYF
12 TRBJ2-2 TRBV19 NA TRBD1 TGTGCCAGTAGCGCGTGGGACAGGGGGCTGTTTTTT CASSAWDRGLFF
14 TRBJ1-1 TRBV5-4 NA TRBD1 TGTGCCAGCAGTTGGGACAGGGTGAACACTGAAGCTTTCTTT CASSWDRVNTEAFF
15 TRBJ1-5 TRBV27 NA NA TGTGCCAGCAGACTCGGACAGAATAGCAATCAGCCCCAGCATTTT CASRLGQNSNQPQHF
15 TRBJ1-6 TRBV7-2 NA NA TGTGCCAGCAGCTTAGGTCCAGGGGTTCTTTCACCCCTCCACTTT CASSLGPGVLSPLHF
14 TRBJ2-7 TRBV27 NA TRBD1 TGTGCCAGCAGTCTAGGGTCTCGACAGGGGACGAGTTACTTC CASSLGSRQGTSYF
14 TRBJ2-7 TRBV7-2 NA TRBD1 TGTGCCAGCAGCCCGACAGGGGGCCCCTACGAGCAGTACTTC CASSPTGGPYEQYF
15 TRBJ2-5 TRBV2 NA NA TGTGCCAGCAGTGTTCCTCCTACTATGAAAGAGACCCAGTACTTC CASSVPPTMKETQYF
17 TRBJ2-7 TRBV11-3 NA NA TGTGCCAGCAGCTTAGATCAGTGTCAATCCTTTCCCTACGAGCAGTACTTC CASSLDQCQSFPYEQYF
18 TRBJ1-1 TRBV5-1 once NA TGCGCCAGCAGCTTGAGGGGACAAGGATGGGGTTTGAACACTGAAGCTTTCTTT CASSLRGQGWGLNTEAFF
17 TRBJ2-1 TRBV11-2 NA TRBD2 TGTGCCAGCAGCTACGCCGCTGTAGCGGGGGGGCCGGATGAGCAGTTCTTC CASSYAAVAGGPDEQFF
18 TRBJ2-1 TRBV7-8 NA TRBD1 TGTGCCAGCAGCTTAGCGCAGGGTATCGGGACAGGGTACAATGAGCAGTTCTTC CASSLAQGIGTGYNEQFF
15 TRBJ2-4 TRBV27 NA TRBD1 TGTGCCAGCAGTTCCCCCCGACAGGGGAAAAACATTCAGTACTTC CASSSPRQGKNIQYF
12 TRBJ1-1 TRBV7-2 NA NA TGTGCCAGCAGCTTAGACTTCACTGAAGCTTTCTTT CASSLDFTEAFF
16 TRBJ2-3 TRBV4-1 NA TRBD2 TGCGCCAGCAGTCGGATAGCGGGGGGGAGCACAGATACGCAGTATTTT CASSRIAGGSTDTQYF
14 TRBJ1-1 TRBV5-1 few NA TGCGCCAGCAGCTTTTATTCTATGAGCACTGAAGCTTTCTTT CASSFYSMSTEAFF
13 TRBJ1-2 TRBV11-2 NA NA TGTGCCAGCAGCTTAGAGCCAGGAGGTGGCTACACCTTC CASSLEPGGGYTF
13 TRBJ1-5 TRBV6-1 once NA TGTGCCACCTCCGCGACAGGCAGCCAGCCCCAGCATTTT CATSATGSQPQHF
15 TRBJ2-2 TRBV7-6 few NA TGTGCCAGCAGTTTGGCGGCAACGAACACCGGGGAGCTGTTTTTT CASSLAATNTGELFF
14 TRBJ2-2 TRBV4-1 few TRBD1 TGCGCCAGCAGCGGTAGGGGGCGCACCGGGGAGCTGTTTTTT CASSGRGRTGELFF
15 TRBJ2-1 TRBV6-5 NA TRBD2 TGTGCCAGCAGTGTCCAGGGAGGGGATGCGAATGAGCAGTTCTTC CASSVQGGDANEQFF
16 TRBJ2-3 TRBV7-7 few TRBD2 TGTGCTAGCAGCTTAGGTCGGGGGGTTAGCACAGATACGCAGTATTTT CASSLGRGVSTDTQYF
14 TRBJ2-7 TRBV5-1 NA TRBD1 TGCGCCAGCAGCCCAGGGGACAGGGCCTACGAGCAGTACTTC CASSPGDRAYEQYF
13 TRBJ1-2 TRBV2 NA TRBD1 TGTGCCAGCAGTGGGGGACAGGGCTTTCCCTACACCTTC CASSGGQGFPYTF
14 TRBJ2-7 TRBV10-3 NA TRBD2 TGTGCCACCCTAGCGGGGGGGCCGATTGGTGAGCAGTACTTC CATLAGGPIGEQYF
15 TRBJ1-5 TRBV19 NA NA TGTGCCAGTAGTATAGGCCAGGGGAACAGCCAGCCCCAGCATTTT CASSIGQGNSQPQHF
14 TRBJ1-1 TRBV7-2 NA TRBD1 TGTGCCAGCAGGAGACAGGGAACGGGGACTGAAGCTTTCTTT CASRRQGTGTEAFF